These 25 T cell receptor beta chains were all obtained from the same sample, sequenced in a study of blood T cell repertoires in COVID-19. The method was immunoSEQ multiplex PCR; TCRdb's version includes in-frame clones alone and lacks a portion of them. The sample lists about 220,000 clones, 80% to 90% occurring once. The specimen sequenced was PBMCs or T cells enriched from blood (not recorded which). Source of these receptors: a woman between 45 and 60 years old with acute COVID-19.

V usage is TRBV5-4 and J usage is TRBJ2-7, with TRBD2 matching 8 bases. CDR1 is SGHNT, CDR2 YYREEE, per germline (reference sequence). CDR3 size: 14 residues. The junction had 5 bases not matched to a gene; V was cut back by 4 bases and J by 2 bases. This CDR3 is CASSRSGSPYEQYF. CDR3 coding DNA: TGTGCCAGCAGCAGGAGCGGGAGTCCCTACGAGCAGTACTTC.

The genes are TRBV19 and TRBJ2-5, with 11 bases fitting TRBD1. Germline V gene data show CDR1 as LNHDA and CDR2 as SQIVND (reference sequence). V lost 6 bases to trimming and J lost 4 bases; unmatched junction nucleotides: 10. This CDR3 is 16 amino acids long. The CDR3 nucleotides are TGTGCCAGTAGCCAAACCCGGGACAGGGGGAGAGAGACCCAGTACTTC. Translated, it gives CASSQTRDRGRETQYF.

The V call is TRBV4-1, the J call TRBJ2-7; 8 bases are shared with TRBD2. The CDR3 totals 15 residues. The V and J ends lost 6 bases and 3 bases, in that order; junction bases with no gene match: 10. The germline gives CDR1 MGHRA, CDR2 YSYEKL. CDR3 coding DNA: TGCGCCAGCAGTAGGGACCTAGCGGGCGTCTACGAGCAGTACTTC. This translates into CASSRDLAGVYEQYF.

The rearrangement links TRBV5-4 to TRBJ2-7, with 9 bases matching TRBD2. CDR3 length equals 15 residues. From germline, CDR1 is SGHNT and CDR2 YYREEE (reference sequence). The V and J ends lost 8 bases and 6 bases, in that order; junction bases with no gene match: 15. The CDR3: CASGGRASGAAEQYF. The CDR3 DNA is TGTGCCAGTGGGGGTCGGGCTAGCGGGGCGGCCGAGCAGTACTTC.

The chain recombines TRBV4-3 with TRBJ1-1; the D gene is possibly TRBD1 (5 bases). The CDR3 spans 15 residues. Germline V gene lookup returns CDR1 LGHNA and CDR2 YSLEER. V was shortened by 0 bases and J by 4 bases, with 12 bases between the two germline ends. CDR3 protein: CASSQDLREGTEAFF. CDR3 nucleotides: TGCGCCAGCAGCCAAGACCTCAGGGAGGGCACTGAAGCTTTCTTT.

V usage is TRBV7-9 and J usage is TRBJ1-4; 7 positions agree with TRBD1. The CDR3 contains 18 residues. V was clipped by 5 bases and J by 0 bases; unmatched bases: 12. Germline V CDR1 and CDR2: SEHNR, FQNEAQ (reference sequence). CDR3 DNA: TGTGCCAGCAGCATCACCCGACAGGGTTTTGCAACTAATGAAAAACTGTTTTTT. It encodes CASSITRQGFATNEKLFF.

The gene calls are TRBV5-1 and TRBJ2-1; 8 nucleotides line up with TRBD1. The germline CDR1 and CDR2 sequences are SGHRS and YFSETQ. The ends lost 4 bases at V and 8 bases at J; junction bases unmatched: 5. The CDR3 spans 13 residues. CDR3 sequence reads: CASSQGARDEQFF. CDR3 nucleotides: TGCGCCAGCAGCCAGGGGGCGCGTGATGAGCAGTTCTTC.

The rearrangement uses TRBV6-5 and TRBJ1-5; tentative D call: TRBD1 (6 bases). This CDR3 has 15 residues. The V end was cut by 6 bases, the J end by 3 bases, with 15 bases between. Germline CDR1 reads MNHEY; CDR2 reads SVGAGI. The CDR3 here is CASSKTGLINQPQHF. The CDR3 nucleotides are TGTGCCAGCAGCAAGACAGGACTCATCAATCAGCCCCAGCATTTT.

The rearrangement links TRBV2 to TRBJ2-7; possible D gene TRBD1, 6 bases. Germline values: CDR1 SNHLY, CDR2 FYNNEI. With 6 bases removed from V and 3 bases from J, the gap between germline ends came to 9 bases. The CDR3 consists of 12 residues. CDR3 sequence reads: CASRRTDYEQYF. In DNA, the CDR3 is TGTGCCAGCAGGAGGACAGACTACGAGCAGTACTTC.

This clone was recorded many times. The chain has TRBV7-8 and TRBJ1-5; TRBD1 is a possible D gene (5 bases). With 5 bases removed from V and 3 bases from J, the gap between germline ends came to 17 bases. CDR1 and CDR2 from the germline V gene are SGHVS and FQNEAQ. The CDR3 is made up of 16 amino acids. The CDR3 protein is CASSPRAGYNNQPQHF. The CDR3 bases are TGTGCCAGCAGCCCAAGGGCAGGGTATAACAATCAGCCCCAGCATTTT.

The DNA of the CDR3 is TGTGCCAGCAGCCTGAAAGGCGTACTAGCGGGAGTCGACAATGAGCAGTTCTTC. This translates into CASSLKGVLAGVDNEQFF. The chain couples TRBV14 to TRBJ2-1; 11 bases are shared with TRBD2. Germline lookup yields CDR1 SGHDN and CDR2 FVKESK. The V segment lost 4 bases and the J segment 5 bases; nucleotides outside the gene matches: 13. This CDR3 has 18 residues.

This rearrangement joins TRBV4-2 to TRBJ2-7; 7 positions agree with TRBD2. The V segment lost 1 base and the J segment 0 bases; nucleotides outside the gene matches: 3. The germline CDR1 and CDR2 sequences are LGHNA and YNFKEQ. The CDR3 length is 15 residues. DNA of the CDR3: TGTGCCAGCAGCCAAGGCGAGCGGGGCTCCTACGAGCAGTACTTC. Amino acid sequence: CASSQGERGSYEQYF.

V is TRBV9 and J is TRBJ2-3, with 7 bases that match TRBD1. Germline-derived CDR1 and CDR2 are SGDLS and YYNGEE. The CDR3 length is 16 residues. V lost 4 bases and J lost 1; bases outside the gene matches: 9. The CDR3 region has the DNA TGTGCCAGCAGCCCAAGGGACAGACGGCGCACAGATACGCAGTATTTT. Its protein is CASSPRDRRRTDTQYF.

The CDR3 nucleotides are TGTGCCAGCAGTCCACCGGGACAGGGGAGAGGCAATCAGCCCCAGCATTTT. This gives the protein CASSPPGQGRGNQPQHF. The rearrangement joins TRBV28 to TRBJ1-5, with TRBD1 matching over 10 bases. J was trimmed by 2 bases and V by 5 bases; bases with no gene match: 9. This CDR3 is 17 amino acids long. CDR1 is MDHEN and CDR2 is SYDVKM in the germline V gene.

This chain joins TRBV2 and TRBJ1-4; 7 nucleotides align to TRBD1. Germline V CDR1 and CDR2: SNHLY, FYNNEI. This CDR3 spans 14 amino acids. V dropped 4 bases and J dropped 5; count of bases not matched to a gene: 4. DNA of the CDR3: TGTGCCAGCAGTGTACAGGGGTTAAATGAAAAACTGTTTTTT. It is translated as CASSVQGLNEKLFF.

This clone was counted a single time. V gene TRBV6-2 or TRBV6-3 combines with J gene TRBJ1-2; a weak D match, TRBD1 (5 bases). The CDR3 has 13 amino acids. Trimming removed 4 bases from V and 6 bases from J, with 12 bases in between. CDR1 is MNHEY, CDR2 SVGEGT, per germline. CDR3 in DNA: TGTGCCAGCAGTTGGCGGCAGGGTAATGGCTACACCTTC. It specifies CASSWRQGNGYTF.

The V gene is TRBV11-2, the J gene TRBJ2-1; maybe TRBD2 (5 bases). CDR1 is SGHAT and CDR2 is FQNNGV in the germline V gene. Trimming cost V 1 base and J 7 bases, with 14 bases left between them. The CDR3 covers 15 residues. CDR3 DNA: TGTGCCAGCAGCTTAGGCCCCACTAGTACGAATGAGCAGTTCTTC. Translation: CASSLGPTSTNEQFF.

This sequence joins TRBV28 and TRBJ1-2; weak D call: TRBD1 (5 bases). CDR3 length equals 14 residues. Germline V gene data show CDR1 as MDHEN and CDR2 as SYDVKM. The V end was cut by 7 bases, the J end by 4 bases, with 16 bases between. DNA of the CDR3: TGTGCCAGCATTAGGCGGGGACGCGGCTATGGCTACACCTTC. Translated, it gives CASIRRGRGYGYTF.

This chain uses TRBV6-5 with TRBJ2-2; TRBD1 aligns across 7 bases. CDR1 and CDR2 from the germline V gene are MNHEY and SVGAGI. The CDR3 is 14 amino acids. Losses at the gene ends were 7 bases for V and 1 base for J; bases not matched to a gene: 3. CDR3 sequence reads: CASTGQLNTGELFF. CDR3 coding DNA: TGTGCCAGCACGGGACAGCTGAACACCGGGGAGCTGTTTTTT.

The gene calls are TRBV19 and TRBJ2-1, with 7 bases that match TRBD1. The CDR3 sequence is 12 residues long. CDR1 LNHDA and CDR2 SQIVND come from the germline V gene (reference sequence). The J segment lost 13 bases and the V segment lost 6 bases, leaving 9 bases of the junction unmatched. CDR3 DNA sequence: TGTGCCAGTAGCCGCGACAGGGTTGGTCAGTTCTTC. It is translated as CASSRDRVGQFF.

The chain carries TRBV19 and TRBJ1-2, with D possibly being TRBD1 (6 bases). The V end was cut by 1 base, the J end by 4 bases, with 16 bases between. The germline gives CDR1 LNHDA, CDR2 SQIVND (reference sequence). This CDR3 is built from 16 residues. For the CDR3, the DNA is TGTGCCAGTAGTATAGCCCTCTACAGGGTACCCTATGGCTACACCTTC. It encodes CASSIALYRVPYGYTF. Supplemented by reference TRBV19 and TRBJ1-2, the full variable domain reads DGGITQSPKYLFRKEGQNVTLSCEQNLNHDAMYWYRQDPGQGLRLIYYSQIVNDFQKGDIAEGYSVSREKKESFPLTVTSAQKNPTAFYLCASSIALYRVPYGYTFGSGTRLTVV.

In DNA, the CDR3 is TGTGCCAGCAGCGCCGGACAGGGGACTGAGCAGTACTTC. Amino acid sequence: CASSAGQGTEQYF. The chain carries TRBV28 and TRBJ2-7; 9 bases align to TRBD1. Germline-derived CDR1 and CDR2 are MDHEN and SYDVKM. Trimming took 6 bases from V and 7 from J; bases not matched to a gene: 7. The CDR3 consists of 13 residues. Full variable domain (outside the CDR3, taken from reference TRBV28 and TRBJ2-7): DVKVTQSSRYLVKRTGEKVFLECVQDMDHENMFWYRQDPGLGLRLIYFSYDVKMKEKGDIPEGYSVSREKKERFSLILESASTNQTSMYLCASSAGQGTEQYFGPGTRLTVT.

This clone was counted once. This sequence joins TRBV5-1 and TRBJ2-7; 7 bases match TRBD1. This CDR3 spans 13 amino acids. The V gene end was trimmed by 4 bases and the J gene end by 6 bases; junction bases not matched to a gene: 7. Germline CDR1 and CDR2: SGHRS and YFSETQ. The CDR3 reads CASSVTGLSEQYF. CDR3 nucleotide sequence: TGCGCCAGCAGCGTGACAGGGCTAAGCGAGCAGTACTTC.

The CDR3 protein is CASSQLGREAFF. As DNA, the CDR3 is TGTGCCAGCAGCCAACTCGGGAGGGAAGCTTTCTTT. The V gene is TRBV3-1 (or the pseudogene TRBV3-2), the J gene TRBJ1-1; D remains ambiguous. CDR3 size: 12 residues. CDR1 is LGHDT, CDR2 YNNKEL, per germline (reference sequence). Trimming removed 2 bases at V and 8 bases at J, with 9 bases between.

The chain links TRBV11-2 to TRBJ2-7, with D possibly TRBD1 on 6 matching bases. This CDR3 is built from 12 residues. Trimming took off 5 bases at V and 6 bases at J, with 11 bases between the two ends. The V gene's germline CDR1 is SGHAT and CDR2 FQNNGV. The CDR3 bases are TGTGCCAGCAGCAGTACAGGGTTCGAGCAGTACTTC. It encodes CASSSTGFEQYF. Combining the CDR3 with reference TRBV11-2 and TRBJ2-7 gives the whole variable domain EAGVAQSPRYKIIEKRQSVAFWCNPISGHATLYWYQQILGQGPKLLIQFQNNGVVDDSQLPKDRFSAERLKGVDSTLKIQPAKLEDSAVYLCASSSTGFEQYFGPGTRLTVT.